Reported below is one TCR beta chain. Its target is not known. The study recruited healthy Caucasian donors from Russia who were aged roughly 6 to 95. Combining a sample-barcoded 5' primer with a J-beta primer mix, a second PCR ran for roughly 6 to 12 cycles. TCRdb reprocessed the 5' RACE reads via MiXCR and lists one record per CDR3 protein. The sample lists roughly 650,000 distinct CDR3 sequences, 32% occurring once. The data belong to a study of blood T cells in healthy people across ages. Germline CDR1 is LNHDA and CDR2 is SQIVND (reference sequence). The CDR3 runs 16 residues. The J segment lost 13 bases and the V segment lost 5 bases, leaving 16 bases of the junction unmatched. Study-wide findings and caveats: Donors of long life had a larger count of naive CD4+ cells and greater diversity than aged donors.

The sequenced material came from blood. The receptor was derived from an elderly woman in good health. The V call is TRBV19, the J call TRBJ2-1, with 11 bases lining up with TRBD2. CDR3 in amino acids: CASSSPGTSGQETQFF. The CDR3 DNA reads TGTGCCAGTAGTTCGCCCGGGACTAGCGGACAAGAGACCCAGTTCTTC.